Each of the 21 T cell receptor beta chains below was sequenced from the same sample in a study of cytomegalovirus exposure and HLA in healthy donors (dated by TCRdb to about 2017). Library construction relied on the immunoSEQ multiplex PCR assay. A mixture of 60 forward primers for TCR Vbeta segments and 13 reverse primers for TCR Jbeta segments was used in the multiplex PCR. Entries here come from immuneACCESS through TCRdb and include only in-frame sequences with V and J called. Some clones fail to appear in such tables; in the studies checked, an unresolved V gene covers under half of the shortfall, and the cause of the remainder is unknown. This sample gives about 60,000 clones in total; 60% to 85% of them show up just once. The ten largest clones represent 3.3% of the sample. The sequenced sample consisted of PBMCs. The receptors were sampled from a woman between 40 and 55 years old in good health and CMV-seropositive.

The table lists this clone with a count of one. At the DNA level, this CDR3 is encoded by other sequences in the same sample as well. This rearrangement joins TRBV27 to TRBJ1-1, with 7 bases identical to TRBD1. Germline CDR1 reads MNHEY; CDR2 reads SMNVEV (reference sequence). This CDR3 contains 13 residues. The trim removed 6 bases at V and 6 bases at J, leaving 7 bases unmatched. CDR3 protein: CASRMTGRAEAFF. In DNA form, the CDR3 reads TGTGCCAGCAGAATGACAGGGCGGGCTGAAGCTTTCTTT.

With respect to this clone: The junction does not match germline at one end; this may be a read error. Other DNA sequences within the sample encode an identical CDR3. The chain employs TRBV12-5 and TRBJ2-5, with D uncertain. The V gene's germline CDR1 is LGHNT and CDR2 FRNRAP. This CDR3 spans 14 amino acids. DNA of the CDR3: TGCGCTAGTGGTCCGCCCGATCCCCAGGAGACCCAGTACTTC. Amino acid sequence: CASGPPDPQETQYF.

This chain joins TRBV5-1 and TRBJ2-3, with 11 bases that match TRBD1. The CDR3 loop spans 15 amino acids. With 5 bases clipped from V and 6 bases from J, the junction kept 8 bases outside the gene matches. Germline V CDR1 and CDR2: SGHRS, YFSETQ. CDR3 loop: CASSPGTGGLDTQYF. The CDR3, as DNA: TGCGCCAGCAGTCCCGGGACAGGGGGGTTGGATACGCAGTATTTT.

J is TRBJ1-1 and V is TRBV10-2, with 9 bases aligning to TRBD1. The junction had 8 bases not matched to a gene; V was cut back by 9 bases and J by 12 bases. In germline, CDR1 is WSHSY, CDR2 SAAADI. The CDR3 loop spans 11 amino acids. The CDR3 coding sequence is TGCGCCAGTGGGGCCGGGACAGGGCCTTTCTTT. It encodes CASGAGTGPFF.

CDR3 region: CASSEDRDNQPQHF. CDR3 bases: TGTGCCAGCTCAGAGGACAGGGACAATCAGCCCCAGCATTTT. The chain has TRBV18 and TRBJ1-5; 8 bases align to TRBD1. This CDR3 spans 14 amino acids. The V gene's germline CDR1 is KGHSH and CDR2 LQKENI. Trimming removed 5 bases from V and 3 bases from J; junction bases left unmatched: 3.

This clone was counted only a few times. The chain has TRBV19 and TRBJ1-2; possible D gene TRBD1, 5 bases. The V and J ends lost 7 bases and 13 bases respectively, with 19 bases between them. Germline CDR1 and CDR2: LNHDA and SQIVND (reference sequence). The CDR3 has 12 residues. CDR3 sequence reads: CASTHTGHGPTF. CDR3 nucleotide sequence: TGTGCCAGTACCCACACCGGACACGGGCCCACCTTC.

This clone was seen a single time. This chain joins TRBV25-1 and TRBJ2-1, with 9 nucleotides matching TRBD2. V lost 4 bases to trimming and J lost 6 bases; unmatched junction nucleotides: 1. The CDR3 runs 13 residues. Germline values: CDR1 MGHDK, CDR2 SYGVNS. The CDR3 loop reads CASSGGGANEQFF. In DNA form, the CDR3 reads TGTGCCAGCAGTGGCGGGGGGGCCAATGAGCAGTTCTTC.

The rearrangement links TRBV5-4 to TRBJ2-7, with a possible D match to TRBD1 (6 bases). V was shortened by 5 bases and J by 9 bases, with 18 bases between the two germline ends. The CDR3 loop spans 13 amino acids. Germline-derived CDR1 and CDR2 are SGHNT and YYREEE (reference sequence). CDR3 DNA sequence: TGTGCCAGCAGTAGGGACACGAACCACGGGCAGTACTTC. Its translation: CASSRDTNHGQYF.

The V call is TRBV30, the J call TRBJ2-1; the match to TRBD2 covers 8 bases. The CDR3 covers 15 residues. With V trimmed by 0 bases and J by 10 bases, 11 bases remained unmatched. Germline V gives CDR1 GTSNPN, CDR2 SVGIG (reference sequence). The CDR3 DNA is TGTGCCTGGAGTGTACAGGGACTAGGGGTCGGCGAGCAGTTCTTC. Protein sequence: CAWSVQGLGVGEQFF.

The CDR3 coding sequence is TGTGCCAGTAGTACGACAGGCGCCCTGAACACTGAAGCTTTCTTT. This translates into CASSTTGALNTEAFF. The rearrangement links TRBV19 to TRBJ1-1; tentatively, D is TRBD1 (6 bases). Germline-derived CDR1 and CDR2 are LNHDA and SQIVND (reference sequence). The CDR3 has 15 residues. The V gene lost 4 bases and the J gene lost 0 bases, with 12 bases spanning the gap.

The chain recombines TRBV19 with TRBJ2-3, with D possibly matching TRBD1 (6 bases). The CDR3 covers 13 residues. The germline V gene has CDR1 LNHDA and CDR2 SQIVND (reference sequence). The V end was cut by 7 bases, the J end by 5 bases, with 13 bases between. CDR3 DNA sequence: TGTGCCAGTAACCGGGACACTGGAGATACGCAGTATTTT. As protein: CASNRDTGDTQYF.

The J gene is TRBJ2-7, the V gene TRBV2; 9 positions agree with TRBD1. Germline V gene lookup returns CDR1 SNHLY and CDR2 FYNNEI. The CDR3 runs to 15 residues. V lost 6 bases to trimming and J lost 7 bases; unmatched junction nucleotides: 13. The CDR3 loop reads CASRPQPGQGREQYF. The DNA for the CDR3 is TGTGCCAGCAGACCTCAACCGGGACAGGGAAGGGAGCAGTACTTC.

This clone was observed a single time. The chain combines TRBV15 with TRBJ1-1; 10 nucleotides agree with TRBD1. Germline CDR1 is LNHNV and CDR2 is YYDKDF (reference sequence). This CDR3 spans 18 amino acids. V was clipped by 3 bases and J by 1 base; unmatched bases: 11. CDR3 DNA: TGTGCCACCAGCAGTCTCAACTTCCGGGACAGGGGGAACACTGAAGCTTTCTTT. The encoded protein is CATSSLNFRDRGNTEAFF.

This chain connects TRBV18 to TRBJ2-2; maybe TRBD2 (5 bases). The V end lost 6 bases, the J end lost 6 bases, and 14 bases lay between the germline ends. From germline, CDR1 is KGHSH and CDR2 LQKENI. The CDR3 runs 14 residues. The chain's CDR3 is CASSQLGEAGELFF. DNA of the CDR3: TGTGCCAGCTCTCAACTCGGGGAAGCCGGGGAGCTGTTTTTT.

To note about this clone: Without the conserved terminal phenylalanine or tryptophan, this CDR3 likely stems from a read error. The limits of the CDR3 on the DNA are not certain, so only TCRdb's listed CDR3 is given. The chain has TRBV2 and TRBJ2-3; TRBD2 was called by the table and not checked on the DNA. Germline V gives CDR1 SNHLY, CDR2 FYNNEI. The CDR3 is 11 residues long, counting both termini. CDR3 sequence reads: CASSTRSVHTY.

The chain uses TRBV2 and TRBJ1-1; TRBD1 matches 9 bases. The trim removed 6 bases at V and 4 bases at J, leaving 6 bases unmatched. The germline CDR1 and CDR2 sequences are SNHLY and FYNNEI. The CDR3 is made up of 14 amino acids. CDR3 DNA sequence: TGTGCCAGCAGCTCGGGACAGGGTACCACTGAAGCTTTCTTT. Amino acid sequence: CASSSGQGTTEAFF.

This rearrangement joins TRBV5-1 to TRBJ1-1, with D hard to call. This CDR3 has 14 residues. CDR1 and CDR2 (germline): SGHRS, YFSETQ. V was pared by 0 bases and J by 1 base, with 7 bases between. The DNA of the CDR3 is TGCGCCAGCAGCTTGGTATCAGGGAACACTGAAGCTTTCTTT. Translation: CASSLVSGNTEAFF.

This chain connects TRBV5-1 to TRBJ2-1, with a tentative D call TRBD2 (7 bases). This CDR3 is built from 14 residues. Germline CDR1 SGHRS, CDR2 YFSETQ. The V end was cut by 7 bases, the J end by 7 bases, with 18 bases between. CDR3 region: CASVKGGPGNEQFF. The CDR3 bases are TGCGCCAGCGTGAAGGGGGGGCCAGGAAATGAGCAGTTCTTC.

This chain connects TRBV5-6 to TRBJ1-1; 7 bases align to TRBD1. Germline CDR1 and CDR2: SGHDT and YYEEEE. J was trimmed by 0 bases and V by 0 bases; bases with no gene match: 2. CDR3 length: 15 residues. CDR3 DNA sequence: TGTGCCAGCAGCTTGGAACAGGGGTTGAACACTGAAGCTTTCTTT. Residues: CASSLEQGLNTEAFF.

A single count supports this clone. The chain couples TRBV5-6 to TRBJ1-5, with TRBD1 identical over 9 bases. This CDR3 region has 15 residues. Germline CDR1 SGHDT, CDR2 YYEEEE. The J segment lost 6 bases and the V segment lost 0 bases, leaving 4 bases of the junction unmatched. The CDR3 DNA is TGTGCCAGCAGCTTGGCACAGGGGGCGCCTCAGCCCCAGCATTTT. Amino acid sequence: CASSLAQGAPQPQHF. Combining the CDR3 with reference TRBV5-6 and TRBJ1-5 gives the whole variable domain DAGVTQSPTHLIKTRGQQVTLRCSPKSGHDTVSWYQQALGQGPQFIFQYYEEEERQRGNFPDRFSGHQFPNYSSELNVNALLLGDSALYLCASSLAQGAPQPQHFGDGTRLSIL.

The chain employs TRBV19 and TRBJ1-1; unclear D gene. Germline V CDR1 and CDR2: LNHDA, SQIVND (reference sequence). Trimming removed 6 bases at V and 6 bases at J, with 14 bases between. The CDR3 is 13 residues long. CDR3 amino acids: CASSRDSSAEAFF. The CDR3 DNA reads TGTGCCAGTAGCCGTGATTCCAGCGCTGAAGCTTTCTTT.